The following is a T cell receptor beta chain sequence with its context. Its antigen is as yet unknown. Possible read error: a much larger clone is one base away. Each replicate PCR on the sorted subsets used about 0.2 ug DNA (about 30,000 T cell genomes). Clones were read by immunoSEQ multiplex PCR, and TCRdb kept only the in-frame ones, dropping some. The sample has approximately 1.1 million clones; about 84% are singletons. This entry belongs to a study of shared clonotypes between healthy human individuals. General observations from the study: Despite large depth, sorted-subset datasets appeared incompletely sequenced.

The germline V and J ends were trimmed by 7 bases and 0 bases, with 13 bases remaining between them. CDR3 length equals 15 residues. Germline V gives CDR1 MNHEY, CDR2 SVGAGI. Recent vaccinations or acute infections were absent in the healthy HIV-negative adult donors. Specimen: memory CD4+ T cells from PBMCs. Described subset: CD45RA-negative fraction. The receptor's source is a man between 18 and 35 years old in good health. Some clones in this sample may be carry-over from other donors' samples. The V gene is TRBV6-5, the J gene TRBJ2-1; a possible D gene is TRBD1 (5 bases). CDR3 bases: TGTGCCAGCAAAAAAGGGGATAGCTCCTACAATGAGCAGTTCTTC. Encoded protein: CASKKGDSSYNEQFF.